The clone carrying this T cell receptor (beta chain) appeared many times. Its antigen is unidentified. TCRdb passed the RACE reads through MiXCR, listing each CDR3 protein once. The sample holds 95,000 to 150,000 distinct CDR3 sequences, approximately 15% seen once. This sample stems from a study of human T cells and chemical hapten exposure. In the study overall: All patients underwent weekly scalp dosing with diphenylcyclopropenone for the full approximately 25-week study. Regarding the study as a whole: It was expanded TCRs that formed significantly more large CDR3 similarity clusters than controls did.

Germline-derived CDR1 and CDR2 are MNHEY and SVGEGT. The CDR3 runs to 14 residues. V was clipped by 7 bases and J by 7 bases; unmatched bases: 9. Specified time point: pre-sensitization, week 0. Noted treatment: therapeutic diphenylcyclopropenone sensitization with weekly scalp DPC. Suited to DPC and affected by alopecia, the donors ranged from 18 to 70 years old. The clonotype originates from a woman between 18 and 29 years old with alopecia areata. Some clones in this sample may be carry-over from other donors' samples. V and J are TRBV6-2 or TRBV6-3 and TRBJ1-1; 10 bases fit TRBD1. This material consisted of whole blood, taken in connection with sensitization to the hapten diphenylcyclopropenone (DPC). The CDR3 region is CASKTGQGVNEAFF. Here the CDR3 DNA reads TGTGCCAGCAAAACCGGACAGGGGGTGAATGAAGCTTTCTTT.